The next 30 T cell receptor beta chains were all read from a single sample in a study of blood T cell repertoires in COVID-19 (dated by TCRdb to the early 2020s). Preparation of the library involved the immunoSEQ multiplex PCR assay. TCRdb took over this immuneACCESS table, retaining in-frame rearrangements with V and J assigned. Such tables are incomplete; in checked studies, under half of the missing clones stem from an unresolved V gene, and the remainder is unexplained. This sample comprises about 230,000 clones, approximately 80% of them detected only once. The top ten hold about 8% of the sample. The sample taken for sequencing was peripheral blood. The receptors derive from a woman aged 45-59 years with acute or convalescent COVID-19.

The gene calls are TRBV12-3 or TRBV12-4 and TRBJ1-2; D possibly corresponds to TRBD1 (6 bases). This CDR3 comprises 12 residues. With 6 bases removed from V and 8 bases from J, the gap between germline ends came to 13 bases. Here the CDR3 reads CASRPQGKGYTF. As DNA, the CDR3 is TGTGCCAGCAGGCCACAGGGAAAAGGCTACACCTTC.

This chain uses TRBV6-6 with TRBJ2-2; TRBD1 aligns across 7 bases. This CDR3 contains 14 residues. CDR1 is MNHNY, CDR2 SVGAGI, per germline (reference sequence). Trimming took 5 bases from V and 7 from J; bases not matched to a gene: 7. In nucleotides, the CDR3 is TGTGCCAGCAGTCAGACAGGGTCTTACGGGGAGCTGTTTTTT. Translating gives CASSQTGSYGELFF.

The chain links TRBV9 to TRBJ2-7, with TRBD2 matching 9 bases. Germline V gene data show CDR1 as SGDLS and CDR2 as YYNGEE. There are 15 residues in the CDR3. V shed 3 bases and J 3 bases; nucleotides not matched to a gene: 7. The CDR3 region is CASSASGGTDYEQYF. CDR3 DNA sequence: TGTGCCAGCAGCGCGAGCGGGGGGACAGACTACGAGCAGTACTTC.

The chain links TRBV7-9 to TRBJ2-7, with 8 bases aligning to TRBD1. This CDR3 is built from 15 residues. The germline V gene has CDR1 SEHNR and CDR2 FQNEAQ (reference sequence). V dropped 2 bases and J dropped 3; count of bases not matched to a gene: 6. The CDR3 reads CASSLSGQGHYEQYF. In DNA form, the CDR3 reads TGTGCCAGCAGCTTAAGTGGACAGGGACACTACGAGCAGTACTTC.

This clone was seen only a few times. The chain combines TRBV20-1 with TRBJ1-1; D might be TRBD1 (5 bases). This CDR3 has 11 amino acids. Germline V CDR1 and CDR2: DFQATT, SNEGSKA (reference sequence). Trimming removed 5 bases from V and 10 bases from J, with 14 bases in between. The CDR3 coding sequence is TGCAGTGCTGGGGTCGGGGGAGTAGCTTTCTTT. It is translated as CSAGVGGVAFF.

V and J are TRBV6-5 and TRBJ2-7; 8 bases match TRBD2. J was trimmed by 3 bases and V by 7 bases; bases with no gene match: 5. Germline loops: CDR1 MNHEY, CDR2 SVGAGI. CDR3 length: 13 amino acids. CDR3 sequence reads: CASMGLGVYEQYF. In DNA form, the CDR3 reads TGTGCCAGCATGGGACTAGGAGTCTACGAGCAGTACTTC.

The V gene is TRBV19, the J gene TRBJ1-1; 9 positions agree with TRBD1. This CDR3 comprises 14 residues. Trimming took 4 bases from V and 4 from J; bases not matched to a gene: 4. CDR1 and CDR2 (germline): LNHDA, SQIVND (reference sequence). The CDR3 region is CASSSGQGLTEAFF. In DNA form, the CDR3 reads TGTGCCAGTAGTAGCGGACAGGGGCTCACTGAAGCTTTCTTT.

V is TRBV5-1 and J is TRBJ2-3; D gene ambiguous. Germline V gene lookup returns CDR1 SGHRS and CDR2 YFSETQ. The germline V and J ends were trimmed by 5 bases and 0 bases, with 13 bases remaining between them. This CDR3 comprises 15 residues. The CDR3 loop is CASRGNSLSTDTQYF. CDR3 sequence (DNA): TGCGCCAGCAGAGGAAACAGCCTGAGCACAGATACGCAGTATTTT.

V is TRBV28 and J is TRBJ2-1; 9 bases agree with TRBD2. This CDR3 has 14 amino acids. From germline, CDR1 is MDHEN and CDR2 SYDVKM. The V gene end was trimmed by 3 bases and the J gene end by 7 bases; junction bases not matched to a gene: 4. The CDR3 sequence is CASSFAGGRNEQFF. CDR3 coding DNA: TGTGCCAGCAGTTTTGCGGGAGGGCGGAATGAGCAGTTCTTC.

CDR3: CATSRSPTSGQAQYF. DNA of the CDR3: TGTGCCACCAGCAGATCCCCGACTAGCGGCCAGGCCCAGTACTTC. The chain has TRBV15 and TRBJ2-5; the match to TRBD2 covers 9 bases. The CDR3 runs 15 residues. The V gene's germline CDR1 is LNHNV and CDR2 YYDKDF (reference sequence). The ends lost 2 bases at V and 9 bases at J; junction bases unmatched: 10.

The table lists this clone with a few counts. The chain links TRBV13 to TRBJ1-2; D call uncertain. The CDR3 is made up of 14 amino acids. Deletions cut 1 base from V and 2 bases from J, with 8 bases between. CDR1 is PRHDT and CDR2 is FYEKMQ in the germline V gene (reference sequence). The CDR3 region is CASSLEQSNYGYTF. The CDR3 DNA reads TGTGCCAGCAGCTTAGAACAGAGCAACTATGGCTACACCTTC.

This chain connects TRBV5-4 to TRBJ2-2, with D possibly TRBD1 on 6 matching bases. Germline-derived CDR1 and CDR2 are SGHNT and YYREEE (reference sequence). This CDR3 is built from 15 residues. The V gene lost 6 bases and the J gene lost 0 bases, with 12 bases spanning the gap. The CDR3 bases are TGTGCCAGCACCCAAACAGGGCCGAACACCGGGGAGCTGTTTTTT. It encodes CASTQTGPNTGELFF.

The rearrangement links TRBV5-1 to TRBJ2-2; a weak D match, TRBD1 (6 bases). Germline V lookup: CDR1 SGHRS, CDR2 YFSETQ. The CDR3 is 13 residues long. V gave up 2 bases and J gave up 6 bases, with 8 bases separating them. The CDR3 sequence is CASSFSGAGELFF. As DNA, the CDR3 is TGCGCCAGCAGCTTTTCAGGGGCCGGGGAGCTGTTTTTT.

This clone has a handful of counts. The chain is built from TRBV5-1 and TRBJ1-6, with D possibly being TRBD1 (6 bases). The length of the CDR3 is 16 residues. Germline CDR1 is SGHRS and CDR2 is YFSETQ. Trimming took 1 base from V and 7 from J, leaving 15 bases between them. In DNA form, the CDR3 reads TGCGCCAGCAGCTTGATCGCAGGGGCCACGAATTCACCCCTCCACTTT. It codes for CASSLIAGATNSPLHF. Supplemented by reference TRBV5-1 and TRBJ1-6, the full variable domain reads KAGVTQTPRYLIKTRGQQVTLSCSPISGHRSVSWYQQTPGQGLQFLFEYFSETQRNKGNFPGRFSGRQFSNSRSEMNVSTLELGDSALYLCASSLIAGATNSPLHFGNGTRLTVT.

The chain couples TRBV5-5 to TRBJ2-5; perhaps TRBD2 as D (5 bases). The V and J ends lost 2 bases and 3 bases respectively, with 14 bases between them. This CDR3 has 15 amino acids. Germline CDR1 is SGHKS and CDR2 is YYEKEE (reference sequence). CDR3 nucleotides: TGTGCCAGCAGCTTTGACCCGGGGTCCAAAGAGACCCAGTACTTC. It translates to CASSFDPGSKETQYF.

The chain uses TRBV2 and TRBJ2-7; D is possibly TRBD1 (5 bases). From germline, CDR1 is SNHLY and CDR2 FYNNEI. V shed 8 bases and J shed 5 bases, with 16 bases lying between them. The CDR3 extends over 13 amino acids. In nucleotides, the CDR3 is TGTGCCAGCTCGTATATCAGGGTAGACGAGCAGTACTTC. It specifies CASSYIRVDEQYF.

This chain links TRBV4-3 with TRBJ1-1, with D perhaps matching TRBD1 (5 bases). Germline loops: CDR1 LGHNA, CDR2 YSLEER. The CDR3 extends over 16 amino acids. V was clipped by 2 bases and J by 3 bases, with 16 bases between them. CDR3 residues: CASSQKGKGADTEAFF. The CDR3 coding sequence is TGCGCCAGCAGCCAAAAGGGGAAAGGGGCGGACACTGAAGCTTTCTTT.

This clone was recorded a few times. V is TRBV6-5 and J is TRBJ1-2, with 7 bases lining up with TRBD1. Germline values: CDR1 MNHEY, CDR2 SVGAGI. J lost 3 bases, V lost 6 bases, and 7 bases had no gene match. This CDR3 is built from 14 residues. The CDR3 is CASSQTGRYYGYTF. CDR3 nucleotides: TGTGCCAGCAGCCAGACAGGGAGATACTATGGCTACACCTTC.

The rearrangement links TRBV28 to TRBJ2-7; TRBD1 aligns across 11 bases. CDR1 is MDHEN and CDR2 is SYDVKM in the germline V gene. CDR3 length: 16 amino acids. Trimming took 3 bases from V and 7 from J; bases not matched to a gene: 11. The CDR3 loop is CASSFLRDRGIVEQYF. The CDR3 DNA is TGTGCCAGCAGTTTCCTCCGGGACAGGGGGATTGTGGAGCAGTACTTC.

The chain has TRBV6-2 or TRBV6-3 and TRBJ1-4, with 7 bases aligning to TRBD1. J lost 7 bases, V lost 0 bases, and 5 bases had no gene match. The length of the CDR3 is 15 residues. Germline CDR1 reads MNHEY; CDR2 reads SVGEGT. The CDR3, as DNA: TGTGCCAGCAGTTACTCGTCACAGGGGTCTGAAAAACTGTTTTTT. It is translated as CASSYSSQGSEKLFF.

V is TRBV25-1 and J is TRBJ2-5; the D gene is possibly TRBD2 (6 bases). Trimming shortened V by 4 bases and J by 1 base, and 10 bases separated the two germline ends. Germline CDR1 and CDR2: MGHDK and SYGVNS. There are 14 residues in the CDR3. The CDR3 spells CASSVAGRQETQYF. In DNA, the CDR3 is TGTGCCAGCAGTGTTGCGGGACGCCAAGAGACCCAGTACTTC.

The chain is built from TRBV6-2 or TRBV6-3 and TRBJ2-3; 10 nucleotides align to TRBD2. Germline loops: CDR1 MNHEY, CDR2 SVGEGT. The V gene end was trimmed by 5 bases and the J gene end by 9 bases; junction bases not matched to a gene: 11. CDR3 size: 15 residues. The CDR3 sequence: CASSGLAGVRGTQYF. The CDR3 DNA sequence: TGTGCCAGCAGTGGGCTAGCGGGGGTCCGGGGGACGCAGTATTTT.

CDR3 coding DNA: TGTGCCAGCAGCTTAGCGTCGGAGGGGACGCAGTATTTT. As protein: CASSLASEGTQYF. The chain recombines TRBV7-8 with TRBJ2-3, with D perhaps TRBD2 (6 bases). This CDR3 is built from 13 residues. Germline CDR1 is SGHVS and CDR2 is FQNEAQ. V shed 0 bases and J shed 9 bases, with 10 bases lying between them.

This rearrangement joins TRBV10-3 to TRBJ1-1, with 7 nucleotides matching TRBD1. The CDR3 loop spans 12 amino acids. V was pared by 10 bases and J by 6 bases, with 8 bases of the junction left unmatched. Per the germline V gene, CDR1 is ENHRY and CDR2 is SYGVKD. The CDR3 sequence is CATMQQGSEAFF. CDR3 DNA sequence: TGTGCCACCATGCAACAGGGGTCTGAAGCTTTCTTT.

The chain recombines TRBV10-3 with TRBJ1-2; D remains ambiguous. Germline-derived CDR1 and CDR2 are ENHRY and SYGVKD. CDR3 length: 15 residues. V was pared by 4 bases and J by 0 bases, with 12 bases between. The CDR3: CAISAEAGPNYGYTF. The CDR3, as DNA: TGTGCCATCAGTGCGGAGGCAGGACCTAACTATGGCTACACCTTC.

This chain joins TRBV28 and TRBJ1-3; the match to TRBD1 covers 12 bases. The CDR3 sequence is 17 residues long. V was clipped by 6 bases and J by 6 bases; unmatched bases: 12. Germline values: CDR1 MDHEN, CDR2 SYDVKM. In DNA, the CDR3 is TGTGCCAGCAGGCAGACCGGGACAGGGGGCCCCACAAACACCATATATTTT. It is translated as CASRQTGTGGPTNTIYF. Supplemented by reference TRBV28 and TRBJ1-3, the full variable domain reads DVKVTQSSRYLVKRTGEKVFLECVQDMDHENMFWYRQDPGLGLRLIYFSYDVKMKEKGDIPEGYSVSREKKERFSLILESASTNQTSMYLCASRQTGTGGPTNTIYFGEGSWLTVV.

The chain is built from TRBV4-1 and TRBJ2-3; D is possibly TRBD1 (5 bases). The CDR3 contains 15 residues. CDR1 MGHRA and CDR2 YSYEKL come from the germline V gene. The ends were cut back, 3 bases at V and 4 bases at J, with 14 bases in the middle. The CDR3 sequence: CASSQRMGLADTQYF. The DNA for the CDR3 is TGCGCCAGCAGCCAGCGAATGGGGCTGGCAGATACGCAGTATTTT.

V gene TRBV18 combines with J gene TRBJ2-7, with TRBD2 identical over 9 bases. The V gene's germline CDR1 is KGHSH and CDR2 LQKENI. This CDR3 spans 16 amino acids. V lost 2 bases, J lost 1 base, and 6 bases stayed unmatched. The CDR3 loop reads CASSPIFAGGSYEQYF. CDR3 bases: TGTGCCAGCTCACCAATTTTTGCGGGAGGGTCCTACGAGCAGTACTTC. The entire variable domain, with the rest obtained from reference TRBV18 and TRBJ2-7, is as follows: NAGVMQNPRHLVRRRGQEARLRCSPMKGHSHVYWYRQLPEEGLKFMVYLQKENIIDESGMPKERFSAEFPKEGPSILRIQQVVRGDSAAYFCASSPIFAGGSYEQYFGPGTRLTVT.

The chain is built from TRBV5-1 and TRBJ2-5; D may be TRBD1 (6 bases). The germline V gene encodes CDR1 SGHRS and CDR2 YFSETQ. The CDR3 is 14 residues long. Trimming stripped 2 bases from V and 4 bases from J, with 12 bases between. The CDR3 here is CASSFNRDSETQYF. DNA for the CDR3: TGCGCCAGCAGCTTCAACAGGGATTCAGAGACCCAGTACTTC.

Only one count was recorded for this clone. V and J are TRBV7-2 and TRBJ2-7; tentatively, D is TRBD2 (6 bases). Germline V CDR1 and CDR2: SGHTA, FQGNSA. The V gene lost 6 bases and the J gene lost 3 bases, with 15 bases spanning the gap. The CDR3 consists of 14 residues. The DNA for the CDR3 is TGTGCCAGCAGTCCCCGGGGTAGCGGCTACGAGCAGTACTTC. Its protein is CASSPRGSGYEQYF.